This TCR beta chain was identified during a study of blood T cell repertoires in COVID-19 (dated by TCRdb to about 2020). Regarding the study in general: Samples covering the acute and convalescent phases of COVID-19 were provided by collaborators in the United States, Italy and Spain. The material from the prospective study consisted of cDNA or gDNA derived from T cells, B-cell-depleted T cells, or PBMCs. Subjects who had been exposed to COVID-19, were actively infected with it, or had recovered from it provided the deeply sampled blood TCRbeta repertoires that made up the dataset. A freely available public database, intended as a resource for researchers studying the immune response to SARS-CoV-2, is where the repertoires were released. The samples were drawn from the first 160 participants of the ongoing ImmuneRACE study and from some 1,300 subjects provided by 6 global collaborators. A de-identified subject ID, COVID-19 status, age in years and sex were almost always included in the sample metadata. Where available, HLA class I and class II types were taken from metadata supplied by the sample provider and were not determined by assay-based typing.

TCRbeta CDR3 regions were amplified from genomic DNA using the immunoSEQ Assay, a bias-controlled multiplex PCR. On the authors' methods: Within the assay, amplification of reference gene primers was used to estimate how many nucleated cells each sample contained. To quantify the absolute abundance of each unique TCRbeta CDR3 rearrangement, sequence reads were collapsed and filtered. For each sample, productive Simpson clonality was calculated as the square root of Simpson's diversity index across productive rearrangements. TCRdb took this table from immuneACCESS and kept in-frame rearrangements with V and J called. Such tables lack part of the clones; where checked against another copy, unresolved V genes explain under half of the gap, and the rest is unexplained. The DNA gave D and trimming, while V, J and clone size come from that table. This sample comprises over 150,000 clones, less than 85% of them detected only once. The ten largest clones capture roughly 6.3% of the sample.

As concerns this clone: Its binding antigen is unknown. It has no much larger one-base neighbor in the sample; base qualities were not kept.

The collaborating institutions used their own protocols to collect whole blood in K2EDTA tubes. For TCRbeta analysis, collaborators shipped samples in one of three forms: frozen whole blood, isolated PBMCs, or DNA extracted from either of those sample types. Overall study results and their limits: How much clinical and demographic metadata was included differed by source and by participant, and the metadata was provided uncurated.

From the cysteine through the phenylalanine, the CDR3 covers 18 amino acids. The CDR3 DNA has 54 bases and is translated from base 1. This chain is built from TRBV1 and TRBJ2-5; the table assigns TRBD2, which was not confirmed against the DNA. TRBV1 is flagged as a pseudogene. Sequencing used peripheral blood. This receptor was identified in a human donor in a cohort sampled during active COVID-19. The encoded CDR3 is CTSCTGLAGGPLRVAQYF. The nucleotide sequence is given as TGCACCAGCTGCACTGGGCTAGCGGGGGGCCCTCTCCGGGTGGCCCAGTACTTC.